This T cell receptor beta chain was sequenced during a study of T cell repertoires in cytomegalovirus infection (dated by TCRdb to the late 2010s). Regarding the research as a whole: Because public TCR beta signatures pointed to carriage of CMV infection together with the matching HLA type, the HLA type of each donor mattered for the analysis. Broader findings and caveats from the paper: In both this cohort and an independent roughly 400-donor cohort, the cumulative frequency of public TCR beta family members distinguished carriers of CMV infection plus the relevant HLA type. The ex vivo response was dominated by HLA-C-restricted CMV-specific TCR beta clonotypes, which also provided the single most frequent clonotype in two of eight donors.

With regard to this clonotype: Its binding antigen is unknown. No per-base quality is available; no much larger clone lies one base away.

The instrument was an Illumina HiSeq 1500. TCRdb reprocessing: public reads trimmed at Q25 with fastp, clones called with MiXCR, in-frame beta chains kept. Entries are consolidated by CDR3 protein sequence, retaining the most common genes and DNA. Present in this sample are around 210,000 distinct CDR3 sequences, roughly 6.5% of which were seen just once. The top ten clonotypes cover about 6% of the sample. Based on the germline V gene (reference sequence), the CDR1 and CDR2 sequences are MNHEY and SMNVEV. Including cysteine and phenylalanine, the CDR3 has 12 amino acids. Left in the record is the CDR3 DNA by itself, 36 bases read in frame from the first base. Cut back by 8 bases and 7 bases, the V and J ends lie 12 bases apart.

Material: PBMCs. This receptor was obtained from a human donor in good health (CMV status not recorded). Some clones in this sample may be carry-over from other donors' samples. The V and J segments used are TRBV27 and TRBJ1-5, with a tentative D gene TRBD1 over 6 matching bases. The sequenced DNA is TGTGCCAGCCAGGGGATGGGGCAGCCCCAGCATTTT. Translated, it gives CASQGMGQPQHF.